Below are 27 T cell receptor beta chains sequenced from a single sample in a study of CD8+CD57+ T cells in acquired aplastic anemia. It was genomic DNA that served as the template for profiling TCR beta VDJ and CDR3. TCRdb called the reads again in MiXCR, with one record for every CDR3 protein. The sample lists hundreds of thousands of distinct CDR3 sequences; about two thirds were seen once. Sequenced material: sorted CD4+, CD8+, or CD8+CD57+ T cells (not recorded which) from PBMCs. Receptors were obtained from a human donor in good health, serving as a control.

Regarding this clonotype: Since the CDR3 does not end with the conserved phenylalanine or tryptophan, this likely comes from a read error. No DNA is shown, since the ends of the CDR3 on it are uncertain; the CDR3 is the one TCRdb lists. The V call is TRBV7-9, the J call TRBJ1-4. Per germline, CDR1 SEHNR and CDR2 FQNEAQ (reference sequence). The CDR3 is made up of 13 amino acids, end residues included. CDR3 protein: CASSLDYRWLQLR.

This clonotype was observed many times. The CDR3 loop reads CASSQAIPPYGYTF. CDR3 in DNA: TGTGCCAGCAGCCAGGCTATACCACCCTATGGCTACACCTTC. The chain has TRBV4-2 and TRBJ1-2; D ambiguous. Germline CDR1 reads LGHNA; CDR2 reads YNFKEQ. V dropped 3 bases and J dropped 4 bases, with 12 bases sitting between them. The CDR3 is 14 residues long.

In its sample, this clonotype was seen once. The chain combines TRBV9 with TRBJ2-7, with 8 bases aligning to TRBD2. Germline V gives CDR1 SGDLS, CDR2 YYNGEE. The V and J ends lost 7 bases and 4 bases, in that order; junction bases with no gene match: 10. CDR3 length: 14 residues. The CDR3 loop is CASRGSGLVYEQYF. As DNA, the CDR3 is TGTGCCAGCCGCGGGTCGGGACTAGTGTACGAGCAGTACTTC.

The chain is built from TRBV6-5 and TRBJ2-5; either TRBD1 or TRBD2 may supply D (5 bases each). CDR1 is MNHEY, CDR2 SVGAGI, per germline. The CDR3 consists of 16 residues. V was cut by 7 bases and J by 0 bases, with 18 bases left in between. CDR3 in DNA: TGTGCCAGCACTGATGCCATGGGACGGGACCAAGAGACCCAGTACTTC. Protein product: CASTDAMGRDQETQYF.

There are many counts of this clonotype. The chain carries TRBV10-3 and TRBJ1-5; D remains ambiguous. Germline values: CDR1 ENHRY, CDR2 SYGVKD. V was trimmed by 7 bases and J by 3 bases, leaving 7 bases between them. CDR3 length equals 12 residues. The CDR3 loop is CAIKGYNQPQHF. CDR3 nucleotide sequence: TGTGCCATCAAGGGCTACAATCAGCCCCAGCATTTT.

Note on this clonotype: A much larger clone lies one base from this, so it may be a read error. The chain is built from TRBV6-2 or TRBV6-3 and TRBJ2-3, with D hard to call. The CDR3 sequence is 12 residues long. CDR1 MNHEY and CDR2 SVGEGT come from the germline V gene. Trimming shortened V by 8 bases and J by 4 bases, and 10 bases separated the two germline ends. CDR3 sequence (DNA): TGTGCCAGCCTAGGTAACGCAGATACGCAGTATTTT. It codes for CASLGNADTQYF.

The CDR3 loop reads CASAYEQYF. The CDR3 DNA reads as TGTGCCTCAGCCTACGAGCAGTACTTC. The chain recombines TRBV7-2 with TRBJ2-7; D gene ambiguous. Germline V gene lookup returns CDR1 SGHTA and CDR2 FQGNSA. Trimming pared 11 bases from V and 2 bases from J, leaving 4 bases between. The CDR3 extends over 9 amino acids.

This sequence joins TRBV9 and TRBJ1-1; D uncertain. CDR1 and CDR2 (germline): SGDLS, YYNGEE. V lost 4 bases, J lost 3 bases, and 13 bases lay in between. The CDR3 is 14 amino acids. CDR3: CASSKARVDTEAFF. The CDR3 DNA reads TGTGCCAGCAGCAAAGCGCGAGTGGACACTGAAGCTTTCTTT.

This clonotype was recorded only once. The chain carries TRBV5-6 and TRBJ1-2; D uncertain. The CDR3 runs to 14 residues. V was clipped by 4 bases and J by 8 bases, with 18 bases between them. The germline V gene encodes CDR1 SGHDT and CDR2 YYEEEE. CDR3 coding DNA: TGTGCCAGCAGCCCTGTTGAACGGGCTTTGGGCTACACCTTC. Translated, it gives CASSPVERALGYTF.

CDR3 loop: CASRDNTGNQPQHF. The CDR3, as DNA: TGTGCCAGCAGGGACAACACGGGCAATCAGCCCCAGCATTTT. The rearrangement uses TRBV9 and TRBJ1-5; a possible D gene is TRBD1 (5 bases). Germline CDR1 reads SGDLS; CDR2 reads YYNGEE. V dropped 5 bases and J dropped 2 bases, with 11 bases sitting between them. CDR3 length: 14 residues.

The genes are TRBV5-1 and TRBJ2-7; tentative D call: TRBD1 (5 bases). V gave up 4 bases and J gave up 3 bases, with 14 bases separating them. The germline gives CDR1 SGHRS, CDR2 YFSETQ. The CDR3 sequence is 14 residues long. The CDR3 loop reads CASSLRTDNYEQYF. The CDR3 DNA reads TGCGCCAGCAGCCTAAGGACGGACAACTACGAGCAGTACTTC.

This chain joins TRBV19 and TRBJ2-3, with D hard to call. The germline CDR1 and CDR2 sequences are LNHDA and SQIVND (reference sequence). The CDR3 has 12 residues. The V gene lost 10 bases and the J gene lost 8 bases, with 16 bases spanning the gap. The chain's CDR3 is CATRLSGSTQYF. DNA of the CDR3: TGTGCCACTCGTTTGTCCGGTTCTACGCAGTATTTT. Combining the CDR3 with reference TRBV19 and TRBJ2-3 gives the whole variable domain DGGITQSPKYLFRKEGQNVTLSCEQNLNHDAMYWYRQDPGQGLRLIYYSQIVNDFQKGDIAEGYSVSREKKESFPLTVTSAQKNPTAFYLCATRLSGSTQYFGPGTRLTVL.

The V and J genes are TRBV9 and TRBJ2-5; 9 positions agree with TRBD1. V lost 3 bases to trimming and J lost 2 bases; unmatched junction nucleotides: 5. This CDR3 is 15 amino acids long. Germline V gives CDR1 SGDLS, CDR2 YYNGEE. As DNA, the CDR3 is TGTGCCAGCAGCGCGAGGGGGACAGGGCAAGAGACCCAGTACTTC. As protein: CASSARGTGQETQYF.

In its sample, this clonotype was seen a few times. The gene calls are TRBV15 and TRBJ1-6; TRBD1 matches 10 bases. The junction had 7 bases not matched to a gene; V was cut back by 5 bases and J by 9 bases. The CDR3 length is 15 residues. Germline CDR1 reads LNHNV; CDR2 reads YYDKDF (reference sequence). The CDR3, as DNA: TGTGCCACCAGCTGGCCGGGACAGGGGTGTTCACCCCTCCACTTT. The encoded protein is CATSWPGQGCSPLHF.

This clonotype was seen a few times. The final CDR3 position lacks the conserved phenylalanine or tryptophan, pointing to a likely read error. No DNA is shown, since the ends of the CDR3 on it are uncertain; the CDR3 is the one TCRdb lists. The V gene is TRBV15, the J gene TRBJ2-7. Germline V lookup: CDR1 LNHNV, CDR2 YYDKDF (reference sequence). The CDR3 sequence runs 8 residues, both termini included. The CDR3 sequence is CATSRGSG.

J is TRBJ1-6 and V is TRBV9, with TRBD1 as a possible D gene (5 bases). The length of the CDR3 is 18 residues. Germline values: CDR1 SGDLS, CDR2 YYNGEE. Between the trimmed V and J ends, which lost 3 bases and 8 bases, there was a span of 24 bases. This CDR3 is CASSESGLVYEQYSPLHF. The CDR3 nucleotides are TGTGCCAGCAGCGAGTCGGGACTAGTCTACGAGCAGTATTCACCCCTCCACTTT. The entire variable domain, with the rest obtained from reference TRBV9 and TRBJ1-6, is as follows: DSGVTQTPKHLITATGQRVTLRCSPRSGDLSVYWYQQSLDQGLQFLIQYYNGEERAKGNILERFSAQQFPDLHSELNLSSLELGDSALYFCASSESGLVYEQYSPLHFGNGTRLTVT.

CDR3 protein: CASRGGAATPYEQYF. CDR3 nucleotides: TGCGCCAGCAGAGGAGGAGCAGCGACCCCCTACGAGCAGTACTTC. This chain connects TRBV5-1 to TRBJ2-7; D might be TRBD2 (5 bases). In germline, CDR1 is SGHRS, CDR2 YFSETQ. The CDR3 has 15 amino acids. V shed 5 bases and J shed 2 bases, with 17 bases lying between them.

This clonotype showed up just a few times. The chain recombines TRBV2 with TRBJ1-2; D is unresolved. Trimming stripped 6 bases from V and 2 bases from J, with 13 bases between. The length of the CDR3 is 14 residues. Germline lookup yields CDR1 SNHLY and CDR2 FYNNEI. CDR3 nucleotide sequence: TGTGCCAGCAGAGCCTCGGGTGCCAACTATGGCTACACCTTC. It yields the protein CASRASGANYGYTF.

This clonotype was recorded at least ten times. The chain employs TRBV3-1 and TRBJ1-2; TRBD1 matches 7 bases. V lost 4 bases and J lost 7; bases outside the gene matches: 12. CDR1 is LGHDT and CDR2 is YNNKEL in the germline V gene (reference sequence). The CDR3 loop spans 15 amino acids. As DNA, the CDR3 is TGTGCCAGCAGCCCCACCCGAGGGGGCGCGGTTGGCTACACCTTC. Translated: CASSPTRGGAVGYTF. The complete variable domain, with remaining parts taken from reference TRBV3-1 and TRBJ1-2, reads DTAVSQTPKYLVTQMGNDKSIKCEQNLGHDTMYWYKQDSKKFLKIMFSYNNKELIINETVPNRFSPKSPDKAHLNLHINSLELGDSAVYFCASSPTRGGAVGYTFGSGTRLTVV.

This clonotype showed up just a few times. The chain is built from TRBV15 and TRBJ1-1, with D possibly TRBD1 on 5 matching bases. CDR3 length equals 13 residues. The ends were cut back, 1 base at V and 5 bases at J, with 8 bases in the middle. Per the germline V gene, CDR1 is LNHNV and CDR2 is YYDKDF (reference sequence). In nucleotides, the CDR3 is TGTGCCACCAGCAGAGGGTGGGGGACTGAAGCTTTCTTT. It codes for CATSRGWGTEAFF. Looking up the rest from reference TRBV15 and TRBJ1-1 gives the full variable domain: DAMVIQNPRYQVTQFGKPVTLSCSQTLNHNVMYWYQQKSSQAPKLLFHYYDKDFNNEADTPDNFQSRRPNTSFCFLDIRSPGLGDTAMYLCATSRGWGTEAFFGQGTRLTVV.

This clonotype was found a few times. The chain combines TRBV6-1 with TRBJ2-5, with unresolved D. V lost 5 bases, J lost 2 bases, and 15 bases lay in between. The CDR3 consists of 15 residues. CDR1 MNHNS and CDR2 SASEGT come from the germline V gene. The DNA for the CDR3 is TGTGCCAGCAGTCGCCCTCGGGCGGATCAAGAGACCCAGTACTTC. This gives the protein CASSRPRADQETQYF.

As regards this clonotype: Relative to the germline gene, one junction end is altered; a read error may explain this. The chain recombines TRBV20-1 with TRBJ1-4; D might be TRBD1 (5 bases). Germline V CDR1 and CDR2: DFQATT, SNEGSKA (reference sequence). The length of the CDR3 is 13 residues. CDR3 residues: CSARRGREEKPFF. The CDR3 bases are TGCAGTGCTAGACGGGGGAGGGAAGAAAAACCGTTTTTT.

In the case of this clonotype: One end of the junction is discordant with germline, which a read error may explain. The CDR3 reads CASSLAGGAGYSF. The CDR3 bases are TGTGCCAGCAGCTTAGCTGGGGGAGCGGGCTACTCCTTC. This sequence joins TRBV7-9 and TRBJ1-2; tentative D call: TRBD1 (5 bases). The CDR3 contains 13 residues. CDR1 and CDR2 from the germline V gene are SEHNR and FQNEAQ (reference sequence).

The chain links TRBV7-9 to TRBJ1-2, with D hard to call. Trimming cost V 7 bases and J 11 bases, with 23 bases left between them. The CDR3 has 14 amino acids. Germline V gives CDR1 SEHNR, CDR2 FQNEAQ (reference sequence). The CDR3 reads CASTRRGIVYVYTF. CDR3 nucleotides: TGTGCCAGCACCAGGCGAGGGATCGTCTATGTTTACACCTTC.

This chain uses TRBV6-1 with TRBJ2-7; 7 bases map to TRBD1. V was pared by 4 bases and J by 5 bases, with 8 bases of the junction left unmatched. The CDR3 spans 14 residues. Looked up from germline, CDR1 is MNHNS and CDR2 is SASEGT. The CDR3 DNA reads as TGTGCCAGCAGTGGCCGACAGGGTCTCCACGAGCAGTACTTC. This gives the protein CASSGRQGLHEQYF.

The rearrangement joins TRBV20-1 to TRBJ2-7, with TRBD1 as a possible D gene (5 bases). V was shortened by 0 bases and J by 2 bases, with 11 bases between the two germline ends. CDR3 size: 14 residues. Germline CDR1 reads DFQATT; CDR2 reads SNEGSKA (reference sequence). CDR3 nucleotides: TGCAGTGCTAGAGAGGAAGGACATGCCTACGAGCAGTACTTC. Translating it yields CSAREEGHAYEQYF.

About this clonotype: Because the CDR3 is missing its conserved closing phenylalanine or tryptophan, this is likely a read error. The DNA is omitted, as the CDR3 cannot be located on it reliably, and the CDR3 follows TCRdb's listing. This chain links TRBV7-2 with TRBJ2-7; the table's D call, TRBD1, has no DNA check behind it. The germline gives CDR1 SGHTA, CDR2 FQGNSA. The CDR3 length is 13 residues, termini included. This chain's CDR3 is CASSFQGGDQQQH.